Listed below are T cell receptor beta chains from one sample, sequenced in a study of shared clonotypes between healthy human individuals. Assay used: immunoSEQ multiplex PCR; TCRdb lists only in-frame clones, some missing. The table has over 2,000,000 clones, around 95% seen once. The specimen was naive CD8+ T cells from PBMCs. These receptors were collected from a man younger than 35 in good health. Some clones in this sample may be carry-over from other donors' samples. Both conserved end residues are part of each CDR3. A D gene is named only where the DNA matches it firmly.

>TRBV27|-|TRBJ2-7
TGTGCCAGCAGTTTATATTTAGCGTCCTACGAGCAGTACTTC
CASSLYLASYEQYF
>TRBV27|TRBD1|TRBJ2-2
TGTGCCAGCAGATCCGGGACAGGCGGGACCGGGGAGCTGTTTTTT
CASRSGTGGTGELFF
>TRBV5-1|TRBD1|TRBJ2-1
TGCGCCAGCAGCGACCGGGACAGGGGACACAATGAGCAGTTCTTC
CASSDRDRGHNEQFF
>TRBV19|-|TRBJ1-5
TGTGCCAGTAGTATAGTACCAAATAGCAATCAGCCCCAGCATTTT
CASSIVPNSNQPQHF
>TRBV6-1|-|TRBJ1-5
TGTGCCAGCTGCAGGGTAAGGGATCAGCCCCAGCATTTT
CASCRVRDQPQHF
>TRBV19|-|TRBJ2-2
TGTGCCAGTAGTGCCCCCGGGGTGGGGCGCCGATACACCGGGGAGCTGTTTTTT
CASSAPGVGRRYTGELFF
>TRBV4-1|TRBD2|TRBJ2-1
TGCGCCAGCAGCCAGGGACTAGCGGGAGTTGCTGCTGAGCAGTTCTTC
CASSQGLAGVAAEQFF
>TRBV10-1|-|TRBJ1-2
TGCGCCAGCAGTTGGTCGGACCGCGGACATAACTATGGCTACACCTTC
CASSWSDRGHNYGYTF
>TRBV19|-|TRBJ1-1
TGTGCCAGTAGTATAGGTAAGAACACTGGAGCTTTCTTT
CASSIGKNTGAFF
>TRBV6-6|TRBD2|TRBJ2-7
TGTGCCAGCAGTTACTCGTTAGCGGGAGGAGCCGAGCAGTACTTC
CASSYSLAGGAEQYF
>TRBV19|-|TRBJ1-1
TGTGCCAGTAGTTTGGCAGACACTGAAGCTTTCTTT
CASSLADTEAFF
>TRBV27|TRBD2|TRBJ2-7
TGTGCCAGCAGGTGGACTAGCGGGAGCGCTATGCCCCACGAGCAGTACTTC
CASRWTSGSAMPHEQYF
>TRBV11-2|TRBD2|TRBJ2-3
TGTGCCAGCAGCCCTATAGTAGCGGGTATCACAGATACGCAGTATTTT
CASSPIVAGITDTQYF
>TRBV11-2|-|TRBJ1-5
TGTGCCAGCACCACAGGAGAGGGTCAGCCCCAGCATTTT
CASTTGEGQPQHF